This entry describes one T cell receptor (beta chain). The sample belongs to a study of blood T cell repertoires in COVID-19. Looking at the study overall: Samples came from the United States, Italy and Spain, spanning acute and convalescent COVID-19. T cells, B-cell-depleted T cells, or PBMCs provided the cDNA or gDNA that served as material.

The CDR3 sequence is 16 residues long. Germline V gene data show CDR1 as LGHNA and CDR2 as YNFKEQ. V shed 0 bases and J shed 0 bases, with 12 bases lying between them. TCRdb's table, derived via immunoSEQ multiplex PCR, lists solely in-frame clones and lacks some. The repertoire holds under 450,000 clones, with around 88% as singletons. The genes are TRBV4-2 and TRBJ2-7; TRBD1 is a possible D gene (6 bases). This receptor was taken from a woman aged 55-70 years with COVID-19, enrolled during active disease. Sequenced input: peripheral blood. The CDR3 is CASSQDYRQDSYEQYF. The CDR3 coding sequence is TGTGCCAGCAGCCAAGATTATCGACAGGACTCCTACGAGCAGTACTTC.